This is a list of T cell receptor beta chains from one sample in a study of shared clonotypes between healthy human individuals. Assay used: immunoSEQ multiplex PCR; TCRdb lists only in-frame clones, some missing. The data contain some 240,000 clones, approximately 65% of them singletons. The specimen was memory CD4+ T cells sorted from blood. These receptors were collected from a young man in good health. The CDR3 runs from the conserved cysteine through the conserved F or W. A D gene is named only where the DNA matches it firmly. Size values are once, few and many counts, or a class for expanded clones, and some rows have none.

J	V	D	size	CDR3	DNA
TRBJ2-1	TRBV5-1	TRBD2	NA	CASSSPGGSSYNEQFF	TGCGCCAGCAGCTCCCCCGGGGGGAGCTCCTACAATGAGCAGTTCTTC
TRBJ1-3	TRBV6-5	NA	NA	CASSYSSQGPVYF	TGTGCCAGCAGTTACTCAAGTCAGGGTCCTGTATATTTT
TRBJ1-1	TRBV18	TRBD1	few	CASSPPTGINSEAFF	TGTGCCAGCTCACCTCCGACAGGGATTAACTCTGAAGCTTTCTTT
TRBJ2-1	TRBV5-6	NA	NA	CASSSGRASYNEQFF	TGTGCCAGCAGCTCGGGGAGAGCCTCCTACAATGAGCAGTTCTTC
TRBJ1-1	TRBV20-1	TRBD1	NA	CSAKGAGGAFF	TGCAGTGCTAAGGGGGCAGGGGGAGCTTTCTTT
TRBJ2-3	TRBV20-1	NA	NA	CSGWVGDTQYF	TGCAGCGGATGGGTGGGAGATACGCAGTATTTT
TRBJ2-2	TRBV10-2	NA	once	CASKEPGLPNTGELFF	TGCGCCAGCAAAGAACCGGGACTTCCGAACACCGGGGAGCTGTTTTTT
TRBJ2-3	TRBV6-5	NA	NA	CASSTTRGPLDTQYF	TGTGCCAGCAGTACCACCCGGGGCCCTCTTGATACGCAGTATTTT
TRBJ2-1	TRBV27	NA	NA	CASSFRTTDNEQFF	TGTGCCAGCAGTTTTCGGACAACTGACAATGAGCAGTTCTTC
TRBJ2-7	TRBV2	NA	once	CASGWDPSYEQYF	TGTGCCAGTGGGTGGGACCCATCCTACGAGCAGTACTTC
TRBJ2-6	TRBV19	NA	NA	CASMSELSGGANVLTF	TGTGCCAGTATGTCTGAACTATCTGGAGGGGCCAACGTCCTGACTTTC
TRBJ2-1	TRBV7-3	TRBD1	once	CASSLMSGGLGNEQFF	TGTGCCAGCAGCTTAATGTCAGGGGGCTTGGGCAATGAGCAGTTCTTC
TRBJ1-3	TRBV7-6	TRBD1	few	CASSYLGTGILSGNTIYF	TGTGCCAGCAGCTACCTGGGGACAGGGATTTTATCCGGAAACACCATATATTTT
TRBJ1-1	TRBV7-9	NA	NA	CASSPDQSMADTEAFF	TGTGCCAGCAGCCCAGACCAATCGATGGCAGACACTGAAGCTTTCTTT
TRBJ2-7	TRBV10-1	NA	NA	CASSDRVSYEQYF	TGCGCCAGCAGTGACAGGGTATCCTACGAGCAGTACTTC
TRBJ2-2	TRBV7-2	NA	NA	CASSPWVSILDKTGELFF	TGTGCCAGCAGCCCCTGGGTCAGTATATTGGACAAGACCGGGGAGCTGTTTTTT
TRBJ2-2	TRBV14	NA	few	CASSRGLNTGELFF	TGTGCCAGCAGCCGGGGACTGAACACCGGGGAGCTGTTTTTT
TRBJ2-1	TRBV4-1	NA	NA	CASSQELSGLNNEQFF	TGCGCCAGCAGCCAAGAACTTAGCGGACTAAACAATGAGCAGTTCTTC
TRBJ2-3	TRBV10-1	TRBD1	few	CASSGLGQGGTDTQYF	TGCGCCAGCAGTGGTTTAGGACAGGGCGGCACAGATACGCAGTATTTT
TRBJ2-7	TRBV7-2	NA	NA	CASSLVVFNEQYF	TGTGCCAGCAGCTTAGTCGTTTTCAACGAGCAGTACTTC
TRBJ2-7	TRBV18	TRBD1	NA	CASSLQGDGGEQYF	TGTGCCAGCTCTCTACAGGGGGATGGGGGCGAGCAGTACTTC
TRBJ2-5	TRBV5-1	TRBD2	NA	CASSFTLAAQETQYF	TGCGCCAGCAGCTTTACTCTAGCGGCCCAAGAGACCCAGTACTTC
TRBJ2-1	TRBV7-8	NA	NA	CASSLARGGIGEQFF	TGTGCCAGCAGCTTAGCCAGGGGTGGAATAGGTGAGCAGTTCTTC
TRBJ1-4	TRBV9	NA	NA	CASSVGTATNEKLFF	TGTGCCAGCAGCGTAGGGACAGCAACTAATGAAAAACTGTTTTTT